Shown below are 32 T cell receptor beta chains from a single sample sequenced in a study of blood T cell repertoires in COVID-19. The method was immunoSEQ multiplex PCR; TCRdb's version includes in-frame clones alone and lacks a portion of them. The sample shows a few hundred thousand clones, roughly 90% of them seen only once. The sequenced sample consisted of PBMCs or T cells enriched from blood (not recorded which). The origin of the receptors is a woman in her 40s who had been exposed to COVID-19.

The chain employs TRBV29-1 and TRBJ2-7; D might be TRBD2 (6 bases). Germline lookup yields CDR1 SQVTM and CDR2 ANQGSEA. The V end lost 6 bases, the J end lost 6 bases, and 18 bases lay between the germline ends. The CDR3 covers 13 residues. The CDR3 is CSVADFMEGEQYF. In nucleotides, the CDR3 is TGCAGCGTAGCGGACTTTATGGAGGGCGAGCAGTACTTC.

The chain combines TRBV6-5 with TRBJ2-7, with TRBD1 matching over 9 bases. V gave up 10 bases and J gave up 5 bases; unmatched junction bases: 15. CDR1 and CDR2 (germline): MNHEY, SVGAGI. CDR3 length: 15 amino acids. CDR3 protein: CATKNPGQGHDEQYF. Here the CDR3 DNA reads TGTGCCACCAAAAATCCGGGACAGGGACACGACGAGCAGTACTTC.

This chain connects TRBV18 to TRBJ1-5, with D unresolved. Trimming pared 3 bases from V and 6 bases from J, leaving 12 bases between. CDR3 length: 14 residues. Germline-derived CDR1 and CDR2 are KGHSH and LQKENI. As DNA, the CDR3 is TGTGCCAGCTCACCGAGCTCCTCGCGTCAGCCCCAGCATTTT. It is translated as CASSPSSSRQPQHF.

The V and J genes are TRBV19 and TRBJ1-1; the D is unclear. V was trimmed by 6 bases and J by 4 bases, leaving 15 bases between them. This CDR3 has 14 residues. Per the germline V gene, CDR1 is LNHDA and CDR2 is SQIVND (reference sequence). The CDR3 DNA follows: TGTGCCAGTAGGCTGACACCTACGAGCACTGAAGCTTTCTTT. It encodes CASRLTPTSTEAFF.

The V and J genes are TRBV12-3 or TRBV12-4 and TRBJ1-5, with D hard to call. There are 13 residues in the CDR3. Trimming took off 6 bases at V and 7 bases at J, with 13 bases between the two ends. CDR3 DNA: TGTGCCAGCAGCTGGGGAGCCGGACAGCCCCAGCATTTT. As protein: CASSWGAGQPQHF.

The chain couples TRBV11-1 to TRBJ2-1; D is unresolved. Trimming cost V 5 bases and J 6 bases, with 14 bases left between them. This CDR3 comprises 14 residues. The germline gives CDR1 SGHAT, CDR2 FQDESV (reference sequence). CDR3 sequence reads: CASSPRAGLNEQFF. For the CDR3, the DNA is TGTGCCAGCAGCCCCCGTGCCGGTCTCAATGAGCAGTTCTTC.

The chain carries TRBV12-3 or TRBV12-4 and TRBJ2-1, with a weak D call TRBD1 (6 bases). The CDR3 length is 12 residues. Between the trimmed V and J ends, which lost 5 bases and 13 bases, there was a span of 15 bases. The CDR3 region has the DNA TGTGCCAGCAGTATTACAGGGAAACGTCAGTTCTTC. It yields the protein CASSITGKRQFF.

About this clone: One end of the junction fails to match germline, which may point to a read error. This chain connects TRBV27 to TRBJ1-4; 8 bases are shared with TRBD1. The CDR3 is 16 residues long. From germline, CDR1 is MNHEY and CDR2 SMNVEV (reference sequence). The CDR3 sequence: CVSRNGQGARNEKLFF. CDR3 in DNA: TGTGTCAGCAGGAATGGACAGGGAGCACGTAATGAAAAACTGTTTTTT.

This clone appeared a single time. V gene TRBV6-2 or TRBV6-3 combines with J gene TRBJ2-1, with D maybe TRBD2 (6 bases). The CDR3 length is 16 residues. Germline CDR1 and CDR2: MNHEY and SVGEGT. The V gene lost 1 base and the J gene lost 6 bases, with 16 bases spanning the gap. The CDR3 protein is CASSYYSGGSVNEQFF. The CDR3 bases are TGTGCCAGCAGTTACTACTCAGGAGGGAGCGTCAATGAGCAGTTCTTC.

The chain recombines TRBV29-1 with TRBJ2-3, with a possible D match to TRBD2 (6 bases). From germline, CDR1 is SQVTM and CDR2 ANQGSEA. V was clipped by 7 bases and J by 4 bases, with 9 bases between them. This CDR3 contains 11 residues. The CDR3 spells CSGRASDTQYF. In nucleotides, the CDR3 is TGCAGCGGGAGGGCGTCAGATACGCAGTATTTT.

V is TRBV2 and J is TRBJ1-6, with unresolved D. The germline gives CDR1 SNHLY, CDR2 FYNNEI. The V and J ends lost 3 bases and 5 bases respectively, with 5 bases between them. The CDR3 contains 13 residues. This CDR3 is CASSDGDNSPLHF. The CDR3, as DNA: TGTGCCAGCAGTGACGGAGATAATTCACCCCTCCACTTT.

This chain links TRBV7-2 with TRBJ2-5; D not certain. Trimming removed 5 bases at V and 5 bases at J, with 12 bases between. The CDR3 covers 13 residues. In germline, CDR1 is SGHTA, CDR2 FQGNSA. CDR3 sequence: CASSLRTQETQYF. CDR3 DNA sequence: TGTGCCAGCAGCCTACGTACACAGGAGACCCAGTACTTC.

The table lists this clone with a count of one. The chain joins TRBV7-2 to TRBJ1-1, with D hard to call. Germline assignment: CDR1 SGHTA and CDR2 FQGNSA. Trimming left V 5 bases short and J 1 base short, with 14 bases between. The CDR3 sequence is 15 residues long. CDR3 protein: CASSRPPGKNTEAFF. In nucleotides, the CDR3 is TGTGCCAGCAGCCGGCCCCCGGGAAAGAACACTGAAGCTTTCTTT.

On this clone itself: Distinct nucleotide sequences in the sample also encode this CDR3. The V and J genes are TRBV19 and TRBJ1-1; no clear D. Trimming took 1 base from V and 8 from J, leaving 8 bases between them. Germline V lookup: CDR1 LNHDA, CDR2 SQIVND (reference sequence). This CDR3 has 12 residues. For the CDR3, the DNA is TGTGCCAGTAGTATAGCAGGAGGAGAAGCTTTCTTT. This encodes CASSIAGGEAFF.

The count of this clone is one. V is TRBV4-1 and J is TRBJ1-1; TRBD1 aligns across 8 bases. Trimming took 1 base from V and 4 from J; bases not matched to a gene: 17. This CDR3 contains 19 residues. Per the germline V gene, CDR1 is MGHRA and CDR2 is YSYEKL. The CDR3 sequence: CASSQGTGKRLPLSTEAFF. CDR3 in DNA: TGCGCCAGCAGCCAAGGGACAGGGAAGAGGCTGCCTTTAAGCACTGAAGCTTTCTTT.

The chain joins TRBV4-3 to TRBJ1-1; no clear D. Germline V CDR1 and CDR2: LGHNA, YSLEER. Trimming stripped 0 bases from V and 5 bases from J, with 7 bases between. CDR3 length: 13 residues. CDR3 amino acids: CASSQDTVTEAFF. CDR3 DNA sequence: TGCGCCAGCAGCCAAGATACAGTAACTGAAGCTTTCTTT.

Only one count was recorded for this clone. The chain is built from TRBV5-1 and TRBJ1-5, with D unresolved. This CDR3 comprises 14 residues. Germline V gene data show CDR1 as SGHRS and CDR2 as YFSETQ. Trimming cost V 4 bases and J 5 bases, with 13 bases left between them. For the CDR3, the DNA is TGCGCCAGCAGCCTAATGGGGAGGGATCAGCCCCAGCATTTT. It specifies CASSLMGRDQPQHF.

The rearrangement uses TRBV6-4 and TRBJ2-6, with D perhaps TRBD2 (6 bases). V was trimmed by 6 bases and J by 2 bases, leaving 8 bases between them. This CDR3 region has 14 residues. Germline V gene sequence: CDR1 MRHNA, CDR2 SNTAGT. CDR3 in amino acids: CASREGPGANVLTF. In nucleotides, the CDR3 is TGTGCCAGCAGGGAGGGGCCTGGGGCCAACGTCCTGACTTTC.

The V gene is TRBV20-1, the J gene TRBJ1-2, with TRBD1 identical over 12 bases. Germline V gene data show CDR1 as DFQATT and CDR2 as SNEGSKA (reference sequence). The CDR3 has 16 residues. Trimming at V came to 3 bases and at J to 6 bases, leaving 11 bases not matched to a gene. Here the CDR3 reads CSASGRGTGGANGYTF. The CDR3 DNA is TGCAGTGCTAGTGGGAGAGGGACAGGGGGCGCGAATGGCTACACCTTC.

Notes on this clone: The sample carries other DNA sequences with the same CDR3. The chain carries TRBV27 and TRBJ1-1; 7 nucleotides line up with TRBD1. V lost 5 bases and J lost 3; bases outside the gene matches: 6. The CDR3 is 14 amino acids. CDR1 MNHEY and CDR2 SMNVEV come from the germline V gene (reference sequence). This CDR3 reads CASSRTGGYTEAFF. The CDR3 DNA follows: TGTGCCAGCAGTCGGACAGGTGGTTACACTGAAGCTTTCTTT.

In its sample, this clone was seen once. The chain combines TRBV2 with TRBJ2-2; 11 bases match TRBD2. Germline V gene sequence: CDR1 SNHLY, CDR2 FYNNEI. J was trimmed by 1 base and V by 9 bases; bases with no gene match: 1. The CDR3 runs to 14 residues. This CDR3 reads CASGLAGNTGELFF. The CDR3 DNA is TGTGCCAGTGGACTAGCGGGGAACACCGGGGAGCTGTTTTTT. The variable domain in full, with the rest retrieved from reference TRBV2 and TRBJ2-2, is EPEVTQTPSHQVTQMGQEVILRCVPISNHLYFYWYRQILGQKVEFLVSFYNNEISEKSEIFDDQFSVERPDGSNFTLKIRSTKLEDSAMYFCASGLAGNTGELFFGEGSRLTVL.

This clone was seen once. Other DNA sequences in this sample translate to the same CDR3. The J gene is TRBJ2-5, the V gene TRBV19; D is possibly TRBD2 (6 bases). The CDR3 has 11 amino acids. With 5 bases removed from V and 5 bases from J, the gap between germline ends came to 6 bases. The V gene's germline CDR1 is LNHDA and CDR2 SQIVND (reference sequence). As DNA, the CDR3 is TGTGCCAGTAGTGGAGGGGAGACCCAGTACTTC. It specifies CASSGGETQYF.

This chain joins TRBV3-1 (or the pseudogene TRBV3-2) and TRBJ2-3; D unresolved. Germline assignment: CDR1 LGHDT and CDR2 YNNKEL (reference sequence). The CDR3 consists of 18 residues. V was clipped by 1 base and J by 2 bases, with 19 bases between them. CDR3 protein: CASSQGGIGPTPTDTQYF. The CDR3, as DNA: TGTGCCAGCAGCCAAGGTGGAATTGGGCCTACGCCCACAGATACGCAGTATTTT.

The chain combines TRBV6-2 or TRBV6-3 with TRBJ1-5; 7 nucleotides match TRBD1. The V gene end was trimmed by 6 bases and the J gene end by 5 bases; junction bases not matched to a gene: 13. The CDR3 has 16 residues. Germline CDR1 reads MNHEY; CDR2 reads SVGEGT. CDR3 nucleotides: TGTGCCAGCAGCCCCCGCGGGAGGGGGCAGGATCAGCCCCAGCATTTT. Protein product: CASSPRGRGQDQPQHF.

This rearrangement joins TRBV25-1 to TRBJ2-3; D gene uncertain. This CDR3 spans 13 amino acids. CDR1 is MGHDK, CDR2 SYGVNS, per germline. Between the trimmed V and J ends, which lost 3 bases and 2 bases, there was a span of 6 bases. CDR3 loop: CASSEPNTDTQYF. In DNA, the CDR3 is TGTGCCAGCAGTGAGCCTAACACAGATACGCAGTATTTT.

The rearrangement uses TRBV4-1 and TRBJ1-1; TRBD1 matches 8 bases. The germline CDR1 and CDR2 sequences are MGHRA and YSYEKL. The V segment lost 5 bases and the J segment 0 bases; nucleotides outside the gene matches: 5. CDR3 length equals 15 residues. CDR3 sequence (DNA): TGCGCCAGCAGCGTAACAGGGGGATTGAACACTGAAGCTTTCTTT. Residues: CASSVTGGLNTEAFF.

The table lists this clone with a count of one. This chain joins TRBV11-2 and TRBJ1-1; no clear D gene. Trimming left V 2 bases short and J 1 base short, with 8 bases between. Germline V lookup: CDR1 SGHAT, CDR2 FQNNGV. This CDR3 has 14 amino acids. The CDR3 loop is CASSLIYRNTEAFF. CDR3 bases: TGTGCCAGCAGCTTAATCTATAGGAACACTGAAGCTTTCTTT. The entire variable domain, with the rest obtained from reference TRBV11-2 and TRBJ1-1, is as follows: EAGVAQSPRYKIIEKRQSVAFWCNPISGHATLYWYQQILGQGPKLLIQFQNNGVVDDSQLPKDRFSAERLKGVDSTLKIQPAKLEDSAVYLCASSLIYRNTEAFFGQGTRLTVV.

The chain recombines TRBV28 with TRBJ1-1, with D possibly being TRBD1 (5 bases). Germline-derived CDR1 and CDR2 are MDHEN and SYDVKM. CDR3 size: 15 residues. V dropped 5 bases and J dropped 6 bases, with 19 bases sitting between them. The CDR3 DNA reads TGTGCCAGCAGTACCAGGGAAATGGGGTACGCTGAAGCTTTCTTT. Its protein product is CASSTREMGYAEAFF.

V usage is TRBV3-1 (or the pseudogene TRBV3-2) and J usage is TRBJ1-3, with D perhaps matching TRBD1 (5 bases). CDR3 size: 14 residues. The V gene's germline CDR1 is LGHDT and CDR2 YNNKEL (reference sequence). V shed 4 bases and J shed 4 bases, with 11 bases lying between them. CDR3 loop: CASSPGTSGNTIYF. The CDR3 DNA sequence: TGTGCCAGCAGCCCAGGGACTTCCGGAAACACCATATATTTT.

This clone came up a few times. This chain uses TRBV7-2 with TRBJ1-3; 8 bases line up with TRBD1. The CDR3 sequence is 15 residues long. Looked up from germline, CDR1 is SGHTA and CDR2 is FQGNSA. V was pared by 5 bases and J by 3 bases, with 6 bases of the junction left unmatched. The CDR3 coding sequence is TGTGCCAGCAGCCAAGATGGGACAGGTGGAAACACCATATATTTT. This codes for CASSQDGTGGNTIYF.

This chain uses TRBV3-1 (or the pseudogene TRBV3-2) with TRBJ1-1, with 10 bases that match TRBD1. Germline values: CDR1 LGHDT, CDR2 YNNKEL (reference sequence). With 3 bases clipped from V and 6 bases from J, the junction kept 10 bases outside the gene matches. CDR3 length: 16 amino acids. CDR3 sequence reads: CASSQLRPGQGPEAFF. DNA for the CDR3: TGTGCCAGCAGCCAGTTACGACCGGGACAGGGGCCTGAAGCTTTCTTT.

V is TRBV12-3 or TRBV12-4 and J is TRBJ1-6; D not resolved. V lost 3 bases to trimming and J lost 6 bases, with 6 bases between them. The CDR3 is 13 residues long. The CDR3 coding sequence is TGTGCCAGCAGTTTGCAGGCTAATTCACCCCTCCACTTT. Its translation: CASSLQANSPLHF.